A single sample is the source of the 5 T cell receptor beta chains below, sequenced in a study of vaccination effects on CD4 cells after COVID-19. Measured with immunoSEQ multiplex PCR; TCRdb has only the in-frame clones, and not every one. Of approximately 25,000 clones listed, roughly 80% are singletons. The antigens these receptors bind are not known. Antigen-specific CD4+ T cells were first expanded with viral peptide pools by the ViraFEST assay and only then sequenced. When roughly eleven days of culture had elapsed, CD4+ T cells were isolated. Everyone in the study got two shots of either the BNT162b2 or mRNA-1273 vaccine. The source was CD4+ T cells from PBMCs cultured with HCoV-NL63 spike peptides, collected after COVID-19 vaccination. The source of these receptors is a human donor who received a COVID-19 vaccine. Some clones in this sample may be carry-over from other donors' samples.

The chain recombines TRBV5-1 with TRBJ2-5; D is perhaps TRBD1 (6 bases). The CDR3 sequence is 15 residues long. Trimming stripped 4 bases from V and 5 bases from J, with 18 bases between. Germline CDR1 SGHRS, CDR2 YFSETQ. In DNA, the CDR3 is TGCGCCAGCAGCCCCCGGGACACCGCCGGGGAGACCCAGTACTTC. Translated: CASSPRDTAGETQYF.

V usage is TRBV9 and J usage is TRBJ2-1; possible D gene TRBD1, 5 bases. The CDR3 has 16 residues. Trimming shortened V by 3 bases and J by 1 base, and 14 bases separated the two germline ends. CDR1 is SGDLS, CDR2 YYNGEE, per germline. CDR3 amino acids: CASSARQFGSYNEQFF. CDR3 sequence (DNA): TGTGCCAGCAGCGCGCGACAGTTCGGATCCTACAATGAGCAGTTCTTC.

J is TRBJ1-4 and V is TRBV7-2, with D uncertain. In germline, CDR1 is SGHTA, CDR2 FQGNSA. CDR3 length: 14 amino acids. The V gene lost 4 bases and the J gene lost 4 bases, with 10 bases spanning the gap. Here the CDR3 DNA reads TGTGCCAGCAGCTCCCGCCGGGGTAATGAAAAACTGTTTTTT. It specifies CASSSRRGNEKLFF.

The J gene is TRBJ1-2, the V gene TRBV6-1, with TRBD1 matching over 7 bases. Germline CDR1 and CDR2: MNHNS and SASEGT. This CDR3 spans 16 amino acids. V gave up 3 bases and J gave up 1 base; unmatched junction bases: 8. CDR3 in amino acids: CASSDDRVIVNYGYTF. CDR3 nucleotides: TGTGCCAGCAGTGACGACAGGGTAATTGTTAACTATGGCTACACCTTC.

The table lists this clone with a few counts. This sequence joins TRBV12-5 and TRBJ2-5; TRBD2 agrees at 8 bases. This CDR3 comprises 20 residues. Looked up from germline, CDR1 is LGHNT and CDR2 is FRNRAP. Trimming took 0 bases from V and 5 from J; bases not matched to a gene: 20. The DNA of the CDR3 is TGTGCTAGTGGTTTGGTATCTATATTGGCGGGGGGAAACCTCCATGAGACCCAGTACTTC. It specifies CASGLVSILAGGNLHETQYF.